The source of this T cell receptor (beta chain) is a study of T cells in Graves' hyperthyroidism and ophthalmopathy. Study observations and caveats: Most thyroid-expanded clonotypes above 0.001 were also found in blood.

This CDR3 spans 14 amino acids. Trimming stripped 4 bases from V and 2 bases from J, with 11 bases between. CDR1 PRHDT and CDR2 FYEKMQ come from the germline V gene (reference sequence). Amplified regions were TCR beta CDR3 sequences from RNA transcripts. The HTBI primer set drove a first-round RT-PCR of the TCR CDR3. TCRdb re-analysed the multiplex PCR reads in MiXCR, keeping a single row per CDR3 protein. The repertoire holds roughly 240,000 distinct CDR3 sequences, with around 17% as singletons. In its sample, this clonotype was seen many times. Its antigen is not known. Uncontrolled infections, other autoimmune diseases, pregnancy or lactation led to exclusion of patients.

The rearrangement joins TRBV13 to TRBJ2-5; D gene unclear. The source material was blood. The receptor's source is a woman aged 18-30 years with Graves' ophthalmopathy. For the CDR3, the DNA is TGTGCCAGCAGCTCCGGACGTCCACAAGAGACCCAGTACTTC. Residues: CASSSGRPQETQYF.